The clone carrying this T cell receptor (beta chain) was counted a single time. Its antigen is not known. The data were taken from a study of OX40 agonist ivuxolimab in advanced cancers. Background on the study: The dose of intravenous ivuxolimab that patients received every 2 weeks ranged from 0.01 to 10 mg/kg. People who had prior anti-PD-1, anti-PD-L1 or anti-CTLA-4 therapy could take part, and 40% had some.

Germline lookup yields CDR1 SGHVS and CDR2 FQNEAQ. The CDR3 is 14 amino acids. Trimming stripped 1 base from V and 8 bases from J, with 11 bases between. Notes on the study in general: Which antigen the expanded peripheral T cells recognized is unknown.

Sequencing used immunoSEQ multiplex PCR; TCRdb keeps in-frame clones, though not all of them. The sample lists some 90,000 clones; about 90% were seen once. This TCR derives from an adult with an advanced solid tumor such as melanoma, head and neck, liver or kidney cancer. The chain joins TRBV7-8 to TRBJ1-4; no definite D call. Sequencing was performed on CD4+ or CD8+ T cells sorted from blood, taken in a trial of the OX40 agonist ivuxolimab. CDR3 DNA: TGTGCCAGCAGCTTAGGACTCTTAGGGGAAAAACTGTTTTTT. As protein: CASSLGLLGEKLFF.